This T cell receptor (beta chain) was sequenced in a study of breast tumors, draining lymph nodes, adjacent tissues. Axillary draining lymph nodes of breast cancer patients supplied the node samples. The V and J ends lost 6 bases and 2 bases respectively, with 9 bases between them. The CDR3 has 13 residues. TCRdb reprocessed the multiplex PCR reads via MiXCR and lists one record per CDR3 protein. The table lists about 130,000 distinct CDR3 sequences, just under 20% of them singletons, with more than 3% in the top ten. Study findings and constraints: Data fit most tumor T cells coming from lymph node, expanding in tumor.

This clonotype was observed many times. Its antigen remains unidentified. The chain has TRBV12-3 or TRBV12-4 and TRBJ2-3; D ambiguous. The receptor's source is a female donor with breast cancer. Some clones in this sample may be carry-over from other donors' samples. Sequencing was carried out using axillary lymph node tissue. CDR3: CASRWTSTDTQYF. The CDR3 DNA reads as TGTGCCAGCAGGTGGACCTCCACAGATACGCAGTATTTT.